This is a list of T cell receptor beta chains from one sample in a study of CD8 T cells in Susac syndrome. TCRdb re-derived calls from the immunoSEQ multiplex PCR reads in MiXCR, one entry per CDR3 protein. The sample lists roughly 200,000 distinct CDR3 sequences, over 85% occurring once. Sequencing was performed on CD4+ T cells from PBMCs. These receptors were obtained from a human donor in good health. The conserved cysteine and the conserved F or W are not part of the CDR3 here.

>TRBJ1-6|TRBV3-1
ASSQSGLYSPLH
>TRBJ2-1|TRBV29-1
SATEGDEQF
>TRBJ2-1|TRBV10-3
AIDRGPGNEQF
>TRBJ2-3|TRBV20-1
SASYGGWGVTDTQY
>TRBJ2-1|TRBV4-3
ASSRTYGGTEQF
>TRBJ2-1|TRBV20-1
SARDQDRPWKDNEQF
>TRBJ2-7|TRBV9
ASSVGAGPVRYEQY
>TRBJ2-5|TRBV20-1
SANTGIQETQY
>TRBJ2-3|TRBV3-1
ASSWGLVGATQY
>TRBJ2-7|TRBV16
ASTRLLGTSYEQY
>TRBJ1-1|TRBV2
ASSASRDRVSSAF
>TRBJ2-5|TRBV20-1
SASHGGIGHETQY
>TRBJ2-3|TRBV27
ASTLSRSTDTQY
>TRBJ2-1|TRBV5-6
ASSPAQSNEQF
>TRBJ1-1|TRBV20-1
SARVFRHTEAF
>TRBJ2-1|TRBV20-1
SARETSGLNEQF
>TRBJ2-5|TRBV12-3/TRBV12-4
ASSLEEATQY
>TRBJ2-3|TRBV20-1
SAALTDTQY
>TRBJ2-3|TRBV5-1
ASSWVNPTDTQY
>TRBJ2-3|TRBV7-2
ASTLSRTLDTQY
>TRBJ1-2|TRBV20-1
SARDRRVGANYGYT
>TRBJ1-4|TRBV27
ASSSYGNNEKLF
>TRBJ1-5|TRBV12-3/TRBV12-4
ASSSGTSNQPQH
>TRBJ2-2|TRBV7-9
ASSLLSGLDTGELF